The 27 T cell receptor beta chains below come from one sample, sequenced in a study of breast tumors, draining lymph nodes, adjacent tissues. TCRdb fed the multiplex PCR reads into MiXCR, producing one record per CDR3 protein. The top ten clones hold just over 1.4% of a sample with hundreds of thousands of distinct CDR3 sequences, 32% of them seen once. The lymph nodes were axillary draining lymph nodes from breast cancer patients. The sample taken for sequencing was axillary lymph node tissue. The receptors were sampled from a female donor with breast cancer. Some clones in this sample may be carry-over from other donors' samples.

The CDR3 loop reads CASSLGSLLNTEAFF. In DNA, the CDR3 is TGTGCCAGCAGCTTAGGGTCCCTCCTGAACACTGAAGCTTTCTTT. The genes are TRBV7-9 and TRBJ1-1, with D unclear. Germline values: CDR1 SEHNR, CDR2 FQNEAQ (reference sequence). The V and J ends lost 1 base and 0 bases respectively, with 9 bases between them. The CDR3 extends over 15 amino acids. The variable domain in full, with the rest retrieved from reference TRBV7-9 and TRBJ1-1, is DTGVSQNPRHKITKRGQNVTFRCDPISEHNRLYWYRQTLGQGPEFLTYFQNEAQLEKSRLLSDRFSAERPKGSFSTLEIQRTEQGDSAMYLCASSLGSLLNTEAFFGQGTRLTVV.

CDR3 protein: CASSQGTGFGHEQFF. In DNA form, the CDR3 reads TGTGCCAGCAGCCAAGGAACAGGGTTTGGGCATGAGCAGTTCTTC. The chain is built from TRBV3-1 and TRBJ2-1; D may be TRBD1 (6 bases). The germline V gene encodes CDR1 LGHDT and CDR2 YNNKEL (reference sequence). The CDR3 has 15 residues. V was trimmed by 1 base and J by 8 bases, leaving 15 bases between them.

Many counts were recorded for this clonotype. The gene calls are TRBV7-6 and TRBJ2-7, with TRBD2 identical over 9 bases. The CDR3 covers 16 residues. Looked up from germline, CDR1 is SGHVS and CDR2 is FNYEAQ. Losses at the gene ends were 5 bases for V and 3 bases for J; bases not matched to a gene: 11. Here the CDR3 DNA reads TGTGCCAGCAGCCTACAGACTAGCGGAAGCCTCTACGAGCAGTACTTC. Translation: CASSLQTSGSLYEQYF.

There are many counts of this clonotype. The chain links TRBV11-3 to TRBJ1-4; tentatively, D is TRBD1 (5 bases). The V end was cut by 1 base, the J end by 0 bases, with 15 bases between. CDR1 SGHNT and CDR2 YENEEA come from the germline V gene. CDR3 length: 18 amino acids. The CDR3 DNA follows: TGTGCCAGCAGCTTAGGTGGGGGAGTATCTGCAACTAATGAAAAACTGTTTTTT. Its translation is CASSLGGGVSATNEKLFF. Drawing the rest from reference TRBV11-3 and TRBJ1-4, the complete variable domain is EAGVVQSPRYKIIEKKQPVAFWCNPISGHNTLYWYLQNLGQGPELLIRYENEEAVDDSQLPKDRFSAERLKGVDSTLKIQPAELGDSAVYLCASSLGGGVSATNEKLFFGSGTQLSVL.

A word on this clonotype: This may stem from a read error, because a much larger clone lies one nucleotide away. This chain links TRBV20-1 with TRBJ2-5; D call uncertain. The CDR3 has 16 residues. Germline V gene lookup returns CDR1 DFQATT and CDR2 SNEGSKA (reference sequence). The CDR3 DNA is TGCGGTGCTAGAATATTCGACCCCCGGTCCCAAGAGACCCAGTACTTC. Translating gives CGARIFDPRSQETQYF.

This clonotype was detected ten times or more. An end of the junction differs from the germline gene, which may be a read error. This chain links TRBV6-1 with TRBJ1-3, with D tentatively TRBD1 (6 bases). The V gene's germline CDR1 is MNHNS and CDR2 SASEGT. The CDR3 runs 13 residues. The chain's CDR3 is CASSEGTATLPHF. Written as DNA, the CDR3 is TGTGCCAGCAGTGAAGGGACAGCCACTCTGCCTCATTTT.

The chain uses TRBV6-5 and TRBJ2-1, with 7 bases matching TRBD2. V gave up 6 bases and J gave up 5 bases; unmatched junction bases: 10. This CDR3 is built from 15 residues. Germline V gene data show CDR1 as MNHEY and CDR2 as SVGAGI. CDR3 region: CASRTPGTNNNEQFF. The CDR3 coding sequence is TGTGCCAGCAGGACACCCGGGACTAACAACAATGAGCAGTTCTTC.

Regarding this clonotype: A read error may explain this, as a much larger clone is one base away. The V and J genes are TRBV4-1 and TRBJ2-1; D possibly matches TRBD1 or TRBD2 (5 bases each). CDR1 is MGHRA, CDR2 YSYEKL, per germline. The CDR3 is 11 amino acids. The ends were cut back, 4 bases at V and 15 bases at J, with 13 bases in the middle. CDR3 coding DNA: TGCGCCAGCAGCCGAGGGGCTAGCCTGTTCTTC. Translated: CASSRGASLFF.

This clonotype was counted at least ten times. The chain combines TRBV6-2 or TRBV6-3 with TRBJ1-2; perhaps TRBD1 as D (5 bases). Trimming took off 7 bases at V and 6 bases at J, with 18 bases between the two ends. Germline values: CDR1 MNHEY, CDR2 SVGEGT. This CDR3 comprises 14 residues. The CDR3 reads CASKAARAVNGYTF. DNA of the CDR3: TGTGCCAGCAAAGCGGCCAGGGCTGTCAATGGCTACACCTTC.

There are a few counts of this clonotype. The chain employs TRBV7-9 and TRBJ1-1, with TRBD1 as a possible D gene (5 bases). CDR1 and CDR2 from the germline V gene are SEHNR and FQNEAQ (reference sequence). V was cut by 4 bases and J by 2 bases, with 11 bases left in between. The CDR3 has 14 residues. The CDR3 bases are TGTGCCAGCAGCTGGGCAGGGATCAACACTGAAGCTTTCTTT. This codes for CASSWAGINTEAFF.

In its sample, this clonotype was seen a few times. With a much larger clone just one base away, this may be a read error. The CDR3 DNA reads as TGCAGTGCTAGAAACTCCAGCTCCTACACTGAGCAGTTCTTC. It translates to CSARNSSSYTEQFF. The chain combines TRBV20-1 with TRBJ2-1; D is unresolved. CDR1 is DFQATT, CDR2 SNEGSKA, per germline (reference sequence). CDR3 length equals 14 residues.

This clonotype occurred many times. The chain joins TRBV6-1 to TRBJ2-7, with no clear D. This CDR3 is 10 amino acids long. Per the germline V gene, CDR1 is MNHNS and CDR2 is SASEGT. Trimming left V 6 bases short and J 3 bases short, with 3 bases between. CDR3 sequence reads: CASRGYEQYF. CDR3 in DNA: TGTGCCAGCAGAGGCTACGAGCAGTACTTC.

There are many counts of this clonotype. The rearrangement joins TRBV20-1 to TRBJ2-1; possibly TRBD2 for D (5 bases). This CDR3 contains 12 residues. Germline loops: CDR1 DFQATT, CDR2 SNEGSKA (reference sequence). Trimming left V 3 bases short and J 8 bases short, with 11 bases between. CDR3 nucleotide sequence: TGCAGTGCTAGGGCGCTAGCCTATGAGCAGTTCTTC. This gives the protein CSARALAYEQFF.

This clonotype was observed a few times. The CDR3 sequence: CASSPKRTGMNTEAFF. As DNA, the CDR3 is TGTGCCAGCTCACCCAAGAGGACAGGGATGAACACTGAAGCTTTCTTT. The gene calls are TRBV18 and TRBJ1-1; 8 bases line up with TRBD1. In germline, CDR1 is KGHSH, CDR2 LQKENI. CDR3 length: 16 amino acids. The V and J ends lost 3 bases and 0 bases, in that order; junction bases with no gene match: 6.

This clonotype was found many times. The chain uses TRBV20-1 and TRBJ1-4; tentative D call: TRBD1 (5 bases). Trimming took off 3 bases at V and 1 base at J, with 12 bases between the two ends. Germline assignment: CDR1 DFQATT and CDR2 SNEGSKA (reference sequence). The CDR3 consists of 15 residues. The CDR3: CSASGGAITNEKLFF. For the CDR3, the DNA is TGCAGTGCTAGTGGAGGGGCCATAACTAATGAAAAACTGTTTTTT.

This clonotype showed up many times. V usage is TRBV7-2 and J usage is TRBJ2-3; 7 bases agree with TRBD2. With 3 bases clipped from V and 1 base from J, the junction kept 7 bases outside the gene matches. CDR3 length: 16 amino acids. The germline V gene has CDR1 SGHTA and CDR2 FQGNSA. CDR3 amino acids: CASSFFSGLGTDTQYF. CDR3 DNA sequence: TGTGCCAGCAGCTTTTTTAGCGGGCTAGGCACAGATACGCAGTATTTT.

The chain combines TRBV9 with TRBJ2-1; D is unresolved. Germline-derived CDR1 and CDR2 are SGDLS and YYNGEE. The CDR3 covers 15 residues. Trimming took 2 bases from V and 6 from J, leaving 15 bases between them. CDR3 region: CASSVRRLDPNEQFF. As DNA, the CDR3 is TGTGCCAGCAGCGTCAGGCGGTTGGACCCCAATGAGCAGTTCTTC.

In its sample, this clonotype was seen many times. The CDR3 protein is CASSTPEGTETQYF. CDR3 nucleotide sequence: TGTGCCAGCAGCACGCCGGAAGGGACAGAGACCCAGTACTTC. The rearrangement uses TRBV5-5 and TRBJ2-5, with D perhaps given as TRBD1 or TRBD2 (5 bases each). This CDR3 comprises 14 residues. V was shortened by 4 bases and J by 4 bases, with 14 bases between the two germline ends. CDR1 is SGHKS, CDR2 YYEKEE, per germline (reference sequence).

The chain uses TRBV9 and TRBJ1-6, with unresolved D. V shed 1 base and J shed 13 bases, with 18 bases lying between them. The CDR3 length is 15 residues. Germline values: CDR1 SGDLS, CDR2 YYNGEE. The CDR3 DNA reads TGTGCCAGCAGCGTACGGCAGGACCATAATCCGCCCCTCCACTTT. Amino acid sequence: CASSVRQDHNPPLHF.

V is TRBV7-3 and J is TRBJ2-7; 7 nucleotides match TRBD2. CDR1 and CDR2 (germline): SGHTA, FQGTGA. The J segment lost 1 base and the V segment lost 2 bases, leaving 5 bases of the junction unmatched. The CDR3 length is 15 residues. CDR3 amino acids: CASSLWASGSYEQYF. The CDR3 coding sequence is TGTGCCAGCAGCTTATGGGCTAGCGGATCCTACGAGCAGTACTTC. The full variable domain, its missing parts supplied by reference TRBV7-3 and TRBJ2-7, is GAGVSQTPSNKVTEKGKYVELRCDPISGHTALYWYRQSLGQGPEFLIYFQGTGAADDSGLPNDRFFAVRPEGSVSTLKIQRTERGDSAVYLCASSLWASGSYEQYFGPGTRLTVT.

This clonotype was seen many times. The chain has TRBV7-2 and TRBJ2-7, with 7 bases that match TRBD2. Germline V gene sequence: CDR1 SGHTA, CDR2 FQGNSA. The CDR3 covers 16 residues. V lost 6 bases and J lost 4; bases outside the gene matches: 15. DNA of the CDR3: TGTGCCAGCAGGTTCAGGCCTGGCGGGAGAAATTACGAGCAGTACTTC. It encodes CASRFRPGGRNYEQYF. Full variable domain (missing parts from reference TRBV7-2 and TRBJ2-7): GAGVSQSPSNKVTEKGKDVELRCDPISGHTALYWYRQSLGQGLEFLIYFQGNSAPDKSGLPSDRFSAERTGGSVSTLTIQRTQQEDSAVYLCASRFRPGGRNYEQYFGPGTRLTVT.

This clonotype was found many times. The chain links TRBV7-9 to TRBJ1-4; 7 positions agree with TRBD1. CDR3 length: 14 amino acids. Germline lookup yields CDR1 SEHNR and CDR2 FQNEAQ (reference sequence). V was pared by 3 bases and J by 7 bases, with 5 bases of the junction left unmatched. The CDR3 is CASSFTTGTEKLFF. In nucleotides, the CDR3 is TGTGCCAGCAGCTTTACGACAGGGACTGAAAAACTGTTTTTT.

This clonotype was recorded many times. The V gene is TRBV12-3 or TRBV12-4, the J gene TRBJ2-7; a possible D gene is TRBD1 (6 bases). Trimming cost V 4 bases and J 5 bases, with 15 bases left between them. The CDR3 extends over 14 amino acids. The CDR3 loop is CASSYFNRDHEQYF. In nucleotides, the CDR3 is TGTGCCAGCAGTTATTTTAACAGGGACCACGAGCAGTACTTC.

In nucleotides, the CDR3 is TGTGCCAGCCTCGGGGGAGGGCCTATACGGGCCAAAAACATTCAGTACTTC. It codes for CASLGGGPIRAKNIQYF. This sequence joins TRBV7-8 and TRBJ2-4; the match to TRBD2 covers 7 bases. V gave up 8 bases and J gave up 1 base; unmatched junction bases: 14. Germline CDR1 and CDR2: SGHVS and FQNEAQ. This CDR3 is 17 amino acids long.

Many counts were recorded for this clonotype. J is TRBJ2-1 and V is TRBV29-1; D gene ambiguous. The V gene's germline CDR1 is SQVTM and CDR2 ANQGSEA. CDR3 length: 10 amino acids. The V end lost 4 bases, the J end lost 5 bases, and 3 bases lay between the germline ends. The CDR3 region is CSVGNNEQFF. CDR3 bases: TGCAGCGTTGGGAACAATGAGCAGTTCTTC.

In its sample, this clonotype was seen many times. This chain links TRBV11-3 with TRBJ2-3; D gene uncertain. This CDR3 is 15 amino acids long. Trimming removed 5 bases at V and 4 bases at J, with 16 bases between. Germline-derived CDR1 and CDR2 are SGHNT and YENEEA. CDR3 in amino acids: CASSRWEVMADTQYF. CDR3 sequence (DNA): TGTGCCAGCAGCCGTTGGGAAGTCATGGCAGATACGCAGTATTTT.

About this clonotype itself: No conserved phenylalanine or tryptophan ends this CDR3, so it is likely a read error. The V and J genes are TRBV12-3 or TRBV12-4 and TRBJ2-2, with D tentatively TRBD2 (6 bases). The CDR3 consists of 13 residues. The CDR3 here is CASRLDYTGGLFV. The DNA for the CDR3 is TGTGCCAGCAGGCTAGACTACACCGGGGGGCTGTTTGTT.